The TCR beta chain under discussion was sequenced for a study of human T cells and chemical hapten exposure. Background on the study: Weekly administration of diphenylcyclopropenone to the scalp of patients continued throughout the approximately 25-week study.

In germline, CDR1 is SGHRS, CDR2 YFSETQ. The CDR3 has 14 residues. Between the trimmed V and J ends, which lost 0 bases and 1 base, there was a span of 5 bases. This clonotype was seen repeatedly, ten times or more. TCRdb re-analysed the RACE reads in MiXCR, keeping a single row per CDR3 protein. The sample consists of roughly 200,000 distinct CDR3 sequences, approximately 20% of them appearing once. The time point denotes: patch test 1, 2 weeks after DPC sensitization. Stated treatment: therapeutic diphenylcyclopropenone sensitization with weekly scalp DPC. Each donor was an alopecia patient between 18 and 70 years of age who qualified for DPC. Whole blood that had not been fractionated was the source of extracted total RNA.

The chain links TRBV5-1 to TRBJ1-3, with D hard to call. The receptor was derived from a woman aged 50 to 65 with alopecia areata. Some clones in this sample may be carry-over from other donors' samples. The source material was whole blood, sampled in connection with sensitization to the hapten diphenylcyclopropenone (DPC). DNA of the CDR3: TGCGCCAGCAGCTTGGATGGATCTGGAAACACCATATATTTT. Translating gives CASSLDGSGNTIYF. The whole variable domain, remainder taken from reference TRBV5-1 and TRBJ1-3, is KAGVTQTPRYLIKTRGQQVTLSCSPISGHRSVSWYQQTPGQGLQFLFEYFSETQRNKGNFPGRFSGRQFSNSRSEMNVSTLELGDSALYLCASSLDGSGNTIYFGEGSWLTVV.